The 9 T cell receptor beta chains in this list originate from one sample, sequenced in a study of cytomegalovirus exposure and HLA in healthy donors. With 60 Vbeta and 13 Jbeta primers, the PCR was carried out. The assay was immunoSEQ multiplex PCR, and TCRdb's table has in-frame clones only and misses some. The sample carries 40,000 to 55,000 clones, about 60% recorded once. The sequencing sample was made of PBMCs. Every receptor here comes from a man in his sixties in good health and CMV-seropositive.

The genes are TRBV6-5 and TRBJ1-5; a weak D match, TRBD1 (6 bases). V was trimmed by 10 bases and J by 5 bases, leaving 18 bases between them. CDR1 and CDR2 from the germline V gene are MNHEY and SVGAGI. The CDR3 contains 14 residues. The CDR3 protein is CATWEGAGDQPQHF. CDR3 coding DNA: TGTGCCACTTGGGAAGGGGCAGGGGATCAGCCCCAGCATTTT.

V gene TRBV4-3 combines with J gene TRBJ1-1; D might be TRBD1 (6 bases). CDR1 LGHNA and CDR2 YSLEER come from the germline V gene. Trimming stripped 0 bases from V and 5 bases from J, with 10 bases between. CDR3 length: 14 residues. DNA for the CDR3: TGCGCCAGCAGCCAAGATCGAGGGGGAACTGAAGCTTTCTTT. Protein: CASSQDRGGTEAFF.

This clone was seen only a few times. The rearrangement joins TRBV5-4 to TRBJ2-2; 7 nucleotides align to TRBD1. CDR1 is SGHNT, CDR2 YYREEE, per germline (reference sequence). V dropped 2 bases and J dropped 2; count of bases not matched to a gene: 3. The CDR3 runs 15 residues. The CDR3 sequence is CASSFGQDNTGELFF. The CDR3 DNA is TGTGCCAGCAGCTTTGGACAGGATAACACCGGGGAGCTGTTTTTT.

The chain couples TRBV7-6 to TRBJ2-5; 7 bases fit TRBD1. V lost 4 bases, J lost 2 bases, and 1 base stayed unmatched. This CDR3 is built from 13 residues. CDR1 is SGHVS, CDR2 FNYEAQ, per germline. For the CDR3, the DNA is TGTGCCAGCAGCTCGGGACAGCAAGAGACCCAGTACTTC. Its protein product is CASSSGQQETQYF.

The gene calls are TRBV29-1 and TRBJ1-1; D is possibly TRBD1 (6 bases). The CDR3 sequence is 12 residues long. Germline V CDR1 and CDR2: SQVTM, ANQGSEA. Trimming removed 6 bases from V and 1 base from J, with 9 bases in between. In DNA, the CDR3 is TGCAGCGTGGGGGGGCGGAACACTGAAGCTTTCTTT. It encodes CSVGGRNTEAFF.

The CDR3 sequence: CSASPMNEQFF. For the CDR3, the DNA is TGCAGTGCTAGCCCCATGAATGAGCAGTTCTTC. This chain uses TRBV20-1 with TRBJ2-1; no definite D call. Germline-derived CDR1 and CDR2 are DFQATT and SNEGSKA (reference sequence). Deletions cut 3 bases from V and 7 bases from J, with 7 bases between. This CDR3 comprises 11 residues.

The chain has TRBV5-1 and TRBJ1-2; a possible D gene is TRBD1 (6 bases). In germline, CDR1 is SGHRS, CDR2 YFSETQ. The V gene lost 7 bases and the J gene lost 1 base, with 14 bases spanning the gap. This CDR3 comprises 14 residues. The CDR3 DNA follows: TGCGCCAGCGCAACAGGGTGGGATAACTATGGCTACACCTTC. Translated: CASATGWDNYGYTF.

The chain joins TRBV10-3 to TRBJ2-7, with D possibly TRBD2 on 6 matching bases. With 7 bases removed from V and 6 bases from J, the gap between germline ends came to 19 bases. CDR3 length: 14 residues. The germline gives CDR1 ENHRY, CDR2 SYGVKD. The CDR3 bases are TGTGCCATCACCGCGGGGCCTCCGAGAGTCGAGCAGTACTTC. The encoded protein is CAITAGPPRVEQYF.

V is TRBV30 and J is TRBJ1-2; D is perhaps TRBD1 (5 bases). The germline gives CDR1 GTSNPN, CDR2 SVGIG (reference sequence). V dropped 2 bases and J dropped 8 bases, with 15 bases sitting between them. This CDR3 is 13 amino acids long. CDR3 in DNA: TGTGCCTGGAGTCCAGGGATGTCGTCGGGCTACACCTTC. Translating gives CAWSPGMSSGYTF.